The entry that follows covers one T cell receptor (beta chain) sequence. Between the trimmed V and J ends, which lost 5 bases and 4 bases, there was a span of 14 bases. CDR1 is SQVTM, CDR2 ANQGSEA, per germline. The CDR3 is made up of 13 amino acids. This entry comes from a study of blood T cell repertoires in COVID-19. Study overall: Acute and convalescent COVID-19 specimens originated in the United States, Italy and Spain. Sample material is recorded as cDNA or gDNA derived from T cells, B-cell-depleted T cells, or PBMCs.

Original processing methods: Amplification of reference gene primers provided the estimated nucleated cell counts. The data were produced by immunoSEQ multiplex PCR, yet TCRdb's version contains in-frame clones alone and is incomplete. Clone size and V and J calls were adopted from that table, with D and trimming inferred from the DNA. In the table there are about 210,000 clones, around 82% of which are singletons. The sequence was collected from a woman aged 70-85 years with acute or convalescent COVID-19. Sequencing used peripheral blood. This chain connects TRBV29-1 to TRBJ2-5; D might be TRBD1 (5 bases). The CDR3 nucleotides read TGCAGCGTTAGGGGTGTGGGGTCAGAGACCCAGTACTTC. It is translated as CSVRGVGSETQYF.